This T cell receptor beta chain is drawn from a study of a mutant IDH1 vaccine in newly diagnosed glioma. Profiled with immunoSEQ multiplex PCR; TCRdb holds only in-frame clones, not every one. The sample consists of roughly 74,000 clones, around 85% of them appearing once. The CDR3 covers 12 residues. In germline, CDR1 is MDHEN, CDR2 SYDVKM. Trimming pared 2 bases from V and 3 bases from J, leaving 4 bases between. Overall study findings and caveats: Immune responses induced by the vaccine were seen in about 93% of patients, spanning multiple MHC alleles.

Time point specified: week 23, last vaccination. Every vaccination contained 300 ug of the mutant IDH1 20-mer peptide and was paired with topical imiquimod. New WHO grade 3 or 4 astrocytomas that were IDH1-mutant and ATRX-lost occurred in the donors. As for this clone: Its specificity is not known.

The specimen comprised PBMCs, sampled from a glioma patient whose treatment included an IDH1 peptide vaccine. This sequence joins TRBV28 and TRBJ1-1; D not certain. The sequence derives from a man in his thirties or forties with glioma. Some clones in this sample may be carry-over from other donors' samples. The CDR3 DNA is TGTGCCAGCAGTTTAGGCTACACTGAAGCTTTCTTT. Translated, it gives CASSLGYTEAFF. Together with reference TRBV28 and TRBJ1-1, the CDR3 gives the full variable domain: DVKVTQSSRYLVKRTGEKVFLECVQDMDHENMFWYRQDPGLGLRLIYFSYDVKMKEKGDIPEGYSVSREKKERFSLILESASTNQTSMYLCASSLGYTEAFFGQGTRLTVV.